Listed below are T cell receptor beta chains from one sample, sequenced in a study of human T cells and chemical hapten exposure. TCRdb itself ran the RACE reads through MiXCR, one entry per CDR3 protein. Of roughly 380,000 distinct CDR3 sequences in the sample, 5.1% were seen once. Sequencing was performed on whole blood, taken in connection with sensitization to the hapten diphenylcyclopropenone (DPC). The origin of the receptors is a woman between 45 and 65 years old with alopecia areata. Some clones in this sample may be carry-over from other donors' samples. The CDR3 runs from the conserved cysteine through the conserved F or W.

TRBV19 CATTGTGVSSYNSPLHF
TRBV29-1 CSVCTDTQYF
TRBV6-1 CASKGGTNTGELFF
TRBV28 CATTQGSYEQYF
TRBV12-3/TRBV12-4 CASRPGPAGGELFF
TRBV7-2 CASSPAVGLPNTQYF
TRBV7-9 CASSGDGPATNEKLFF
TRBV25-1 CASSETGGSNQPQHF
TRBV14 CASSPSGQPPFF
TRBV25-1 CASSGTGVRYEQYF
TRBV12-3/TRBV12-4 CASSPQVSGELFF
TRBV5-1 CASSLESGIGTGELFF
TRBV20-1 CSASRGGLQGDTQYF
TRBV20-1 CSAAGPLAKNIQYF
TRBV7-9 CAGSVDSPNSPLHF
TRBV4-3 CASSQDILAGDANNEQFF
TRBV7-9 CASSLGSAYNSPLHF
TRBV29-1 CSAGQGGHSPLHF
TRBV30 CAWSSKETQYF
TRBV28 CASSETSVSETQYF